This T cell receptor (beta chain) is from a study of T cell repertoires in cytomegalovirus infection. Study summary: Shared public TCR beta signatures pointed to both CMV infection and a matching HLA type.

Study observations and caveats: Totalled public TCR beta family frequency picked out people who carried CMV plus the relevant HLA. Ex vivo, HLA-C-restricted CMV-specific TCR beta clonotypes prevailed over the rest of the response.

TCRdb ran MiXCR on the reads and lists one entry per CDR3 protein. Of approximately 500,000 distinct CDR3 sequences in the sample, approximately 10% were seen once. In the case of this clonotype: Its specificity is not known.

V gave up 1 base and J gave up 10 bases; unmatched junction bases: 9. This CDR3 has 16 residues. The germline V gene has CDR1 SNHLY and CDR2 FYNNEI. This chain uses TRBV2 with TRBJ1-6; TRBD1 matches at 8 bases. This clonotype was sampled from a human donor in good health (CMV status not recorded). Some clones in this sample may be carry-over from other donors' samples. The sequencing sample was made of PBMCs. The CDR3 nucleotides are TGTGCCAGCAGTGAAGAAGGCCAGGGGGCAAACTCACCCCTCCACTTT. This encodes CASSEEGQGANSPLHF.